This T cell receptor (beta chain) was retrieved from a study of T cell responses to AZD1222 COVID-19 vaccine. Study-level findings and limits: Unmutated regions of variants are reportedly targeted by nearly half of spike-specific TCRs.

A note on this clone: Its antigen is unidentified.

Assay used: immunoSEQ multiplex PCR; TCRdb lists only in-frame clones, some missing. Among about 77,000 clones listed, more than 85% were seen once. The CDR3 has 18 amino acids. Germline V gives CDR1 LNHNV, CDR2 YYDKDF (reference sequence). J lost 9 bases, V lost 0 bases, and 19 bases had no gene match. Sequenced here: peripheral blood, sampled 28 days after the second AZD1222 dose. This chain connects TRBV15 to TRBJ2-5; 7 bases line up with TRBD2. The TCR originated in an adult who received the AZD1222 COVID-19 vaccine. The CDR3: CATSRDKLAVGSKGAQYF. CDR3 sequence (DNA): TGTGCCACCAGCAGAGATAAGCTAGCGGTGGGCTCGAAAGGGGCCCAGTACTTC.